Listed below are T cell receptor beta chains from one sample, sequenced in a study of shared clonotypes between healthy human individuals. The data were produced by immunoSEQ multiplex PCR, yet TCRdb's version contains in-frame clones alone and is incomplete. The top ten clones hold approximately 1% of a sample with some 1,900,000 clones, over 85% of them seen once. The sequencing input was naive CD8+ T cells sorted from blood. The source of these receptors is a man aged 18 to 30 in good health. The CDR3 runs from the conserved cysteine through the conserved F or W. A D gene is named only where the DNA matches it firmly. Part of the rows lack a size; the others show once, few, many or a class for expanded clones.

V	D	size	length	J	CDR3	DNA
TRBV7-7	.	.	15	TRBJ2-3	CASSLEGLPTDTQYF	TGTGCTAGCAGCTTGGAGGGACTTCCCACAGATACGCAGTATTTT
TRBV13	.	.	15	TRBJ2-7	CASGRTGAQGGEQYF	TGTGCCAGCGGACGGACGGGAGCCCAAGGGGGGGAGCAGTACTTC
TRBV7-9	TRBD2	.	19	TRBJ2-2	CASSPGPPQGGGAAGELFF	TGTGCCAGCAGCCCCGGCCCACCCCAAGGCGGGGGGGCCGCCGGGGAGCTGTTTTTT
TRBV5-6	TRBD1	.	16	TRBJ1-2	CASSPNLPTGPMGYTF	TGTGCCAGCAGCCCCAACCTCCCGACAGGGCCTATGGGCTACACCTTC
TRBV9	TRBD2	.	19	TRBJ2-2	CASSAQTGTSGRDTGELFF	TGTGCCAGCAGCGCGCAAACCGGGACTAGCGGGAGGGACACCGGGGAGCTGTTTTTT
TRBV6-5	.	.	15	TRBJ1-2	CASSYSRETLYGYTF	TGTGCCAGCAGTTACTCGCGAGAGACGCTCTATGGCTACACCTTC
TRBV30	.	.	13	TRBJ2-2	CASYRVVGGELFF	TGTGCCTCTTATAGAGTTGTCGGCGGGGAGCTGTTTTTT
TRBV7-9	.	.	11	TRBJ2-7	CASSSSHEQYF	TGTGCCAGCAGCTCCTCGCACGAGCAGTACTTC
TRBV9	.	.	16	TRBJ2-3	CASSVAGAGSTDTQYF	TGTGCCAGCAGCGTAGCTGGGGCAGGATCCACAGATACGCAGTATTTT
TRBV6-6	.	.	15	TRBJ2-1	CASSYPGAGYNEQFF	TGTGCCAGCAGTTACCCCGGGGCAGGTTACAATGAGCAGTTCTTC
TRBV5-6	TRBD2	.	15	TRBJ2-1	CASSLSGSEYNEQFF	TGTGCCAGCAGTCTAAGCGGGAGCGAGTACAATGAGCAGTTCTTC
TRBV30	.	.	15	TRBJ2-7	CAWSPYQRRSYEQYF	TGTGCCTGGAGCCCGTACCAGCGGAGATCCTACGAGCAGTACTTC
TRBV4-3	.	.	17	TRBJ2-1	CASSQDSWGSSYNEQFF	TGCGCCAGCAGCCAAGATTCCTGGGGCAGCTCCTACAATGAGCAGTTCTTC
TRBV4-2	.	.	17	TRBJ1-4	CASSQDVLVRINEKLFF	TGTGCCAGCAGCCAAGATGTGTTGGTCAGGATTAATGAAAAACTGTTTTTT
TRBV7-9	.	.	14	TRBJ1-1	CANDVPGVNTEAFF	TGTGCCAACGACGTCCCAGGGGTGAACACTGAAGCTTTCTTT
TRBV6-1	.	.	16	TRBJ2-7	CASSEASWGGAGEQYF	TGTGCCAGCAGTGAAGCGTCTTGGGGGGGGGCCGGAGAGCAGTACTTC
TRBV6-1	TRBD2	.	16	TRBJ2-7	CASSDALAGGPHEQYF	TGTGCCAGCAGTGATGCCCTAGCGGGAGGGCCCCACGAGCAGTACTTC
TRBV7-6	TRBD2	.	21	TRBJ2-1	CASSLDRTSGRVGDSYNEQFF	TGTGCCAGCAGCTTAGATAGAACTAGCGGGAGGGTCGGAGACTCCTACAATGAGCAGTTCTTC
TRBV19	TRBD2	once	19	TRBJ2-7	CASSTMTLTSGSFIYEQYF	TGTGCCAGTAGTACGATGACGCTGACTAGCGGGAGTTTCATCTACGAGCAGTACTTC
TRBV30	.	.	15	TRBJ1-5	CAWSVHAGGNQPQHF	TGTGCCTGGAGTGTCCATGCGGGGGGAAATCAGCCCCAGCATTTT
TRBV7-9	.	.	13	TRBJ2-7	CASSPRVAYEQYF	TGTGCCAGCAGCCCCAGGGTTGCCTACGAGCAGTACTTC
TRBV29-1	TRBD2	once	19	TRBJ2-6	CSVEEPAGGPFSGANVLTF	TGCAGCGTTGAAGAGCCGGCGGGAGGGCCTTTCTCTGGGGCCAACGTCCTGACTTTC
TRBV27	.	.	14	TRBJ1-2	CASSPDGEIYGYTF	TGTGCCAGCAGTCCGGACGGCGAGATCTATGGCTACACCTTC
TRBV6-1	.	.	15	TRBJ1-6	CASSGFLRDLRPLHF	TGTGCCAGCAGTGGATTTCTCCGGGACCTTCGGCCCCTCCACTTT
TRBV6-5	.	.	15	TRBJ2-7	CASSYSADVSYEQYF	TGTGCCAGCAGTTACTCTGCTGATGTCAGCTACGAGCAGTACTTC
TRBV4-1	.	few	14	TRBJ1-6	CASSQGAGNSPLHF	TGCGCCAGCAGCCAAGGGGCAGGGAATTCACCCCTCCACTTT
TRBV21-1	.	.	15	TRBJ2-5	CASSPPGGFQETQYF	TGTGCCAGCAGTCCCCCCGGAGGCTTCCAAGAGACCCAGTACTTC
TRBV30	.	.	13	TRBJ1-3	CAWSYHSGNTIYF	TGTGCCTGGAGTTATCACTCTGGAAACACCATATATTTT